One sample yielded the 9 T cell receptor beta chains listed below, sequenced in a study of T cell repertoires in cytomegalovirus infection. A single record per CDR3 protein comes from TCRdb applying MiXCR to the reads. Counted here are roughly 500,000 distinct CDR3 sequences, 15% to 20% occurring once; the ten biggest clones make up 24%. The sequenced material came from CD8+ T cells from PBMCs. The receptors shown here come from a human donor in good health (CMV status not recorded). Some clones in this sample may be carry-over from other donors' samples.

This clonotype showed up just a few times. The V and J genes are TRBV24-1 and TRBJ2-2, with D hard to call. CDR1 KGHDR and CDR2 SFDVKD come from the germline V gene. Deletions cut 10 bases from V and 0 bases from J, with 14 bases between. CDR3 length equals 15 residues. The CDR3 is CATERTESNTGELFF. The CDR3 DNA is TGTGCCACGGAAAGAACGGAATCGAACACCGGGGAGCTGTTTTTT.

This clonotype was counted a few times. The gene calls are TRBV6-2 or TRBV6-3 and TRBJ2-1; 9 nucleotides agree with TRBD1. V shed 8 bases and J 3 bases; nucleotides not matched to a gene: 14. CDR1 and CDR2 (germline): MNHEY, SVGEGT. This CDR3 is 17 amino acids long. In DNA, the CDR3 is TGTGCCAGCTCTGGGCCCGGGACAGGGTTAATCTACAATGAGCAGTTCTTC. This gives the protein CASSGPGTGLIYNEQFF.

This clonotype was detected many times. J is TRBJ1-2 and V is TRBV7-3, with D unclear. The CDR3 length is 13 residues. Trimming removed 5 bases at V and 4 bases at J, with 11 bases between. The germline V gene encodes CDR1 SGHTA and CDR2 FQGTGA. This chain's CDR3 is CASSLLGSYGYTF. Here the CDR3 DNA reads TGTGCCAGCAGCCTTCTTGGATCCTATGGCTACACCTTC.

The chain has TRBV2 and TRBJ2-3; 11 bases match TRBD2. The CDR3 contains 15 residues. V was clipped by 8 bases and J by 6 bases; unmatched bases: 10. Germline loops: CDR1 SNHLY, CDR2 FYNNEI. The CDR3 protein is CASGGGLAEDDTQYF. In nucleotides, the CDR3 is TGTGCCAGCGGGGGGGGACTAGCGGAAGATGATACGCAGTATTTT.

The V call is TRBV5-6, the J call TRBJ2-2, with TRBD2 as a possible D gene (7 bases). This CDR3 spans 17 amino acids. The germline V gene has CDR1 SGHDT and CDR2 YYEEEE. With 5 bases removed from V and 2 bases from J, the gap between germline ends came to 19 bases. As DNA, the CDR3 is TGTGCCAGCAGGGCCGCCGGGGGGCGAAAAAACACCGGGGAGCTGTTTTTT. It translates to CASRAAGGRKNTGELFF.

The CDR3 DNA is TGTGCCAGCAGCCAAGTGACAGGGTGGACTGAAGCTTTCTTT. This sequence encodes CASSQVTGWTEAFF. This sequence joins TRBV5-5 and TRBJ1-1, with TRBD1 matching over 7 bases. CDR1 and CDR2 (germline): SGHKS, YYEKEE (reference sequence). Trimming removed 4 bases from V and 5 bases from J; junction bases left unmatched: 8. This CDR3 region has 14 residues.

This clonotype was counted ten times or more. This chain connects TRBV7-9 to TRBJ2-2; D is tentatively TRBD1 or TRBD2 (5 bases each). The CDR3 length is 16 residues. The germline V and J ends were trimmed by 5 bases and 2 bases, with 15 bases remaining between them. The germline CDR1 and CDR2 sequences are SEHNR and FQNEAQ (reference sequence). The CDR3 sequence is CASSHVRGANTGELFF. CDR3 nucleotides: TGTGCCAGCAGCCATGTGAGAGGGGCCAACACCGGGGAGCTGTTTTTT.

The chain employs TRBV20-1 and TRBJ1-5; 8 nucleotides match TRBD1. The V segment lost 2 bases and the J segment 2 bases; nucleotides outside the gene matches: 5. This CDR3 is 15 amino acids long. The germline CDR1 and CDR2 sequences are DFQATT and SNEGSKA (reference sequence). CDR3 nucleotide sequence: TGCAGTGCTAGACCAAGGACAGGGCGCAATCAGCCCCAGCATTTT. Encoded protein: CSARPRTGRNQPQHF.

This clonotype was recorded at least ten times. V and J are TRBV10-3 and TRBJ2-7; D gene uncertain. Trimming cost V 7 bases and J 5 bases, with 15 bases left between them. Looked up from germline, CDR1 is ENHRY and CDR2 is SYGVKD. This CDR3 contains 13 residues. The CDR3 DNA reads as TGTGCCATCACATCGCCACCGATGGACGAGCAGTACTTC. It translates to CAITSPPMDEQYF.